This entry concerns a single T cell receptor (beta chain). Its target is not known. cDNA synthesis used the whole RNA isolate, giving expressed TCRB sequences. Sequencing used immunoSEQ multiplex PCR; TCRdb keeps in-frame clones, though not all of them. The data contain some 190,000 clones, around 8% of them singletons. This sample was taken from a study of beta chain features in type 1 diabetes. Points from the study as a whole: There was a moderate but significant shortening of TCRB CDR3s in all four CD4+ subsets of Type 1 diabetes patients.

Sequencing input: central memory CD4+ T cells from blood. The sequence was obtained from a woman between 35 and 50 years old with type 1 diabetes.

This CDR3 is CASSYGGPSYNEQFF. CDR3 bases: TGTGCCAGCAGCTACGGAGGGCCCTCCTACAATGAGCAGTTCTTC. The chain joins TRBV5-4 to TRBJ2-1, with D tentatively TRBD2 (6 bases). The CDR3 runs 15 residues. With 3 bases removed from V and 0 bases from J, the gap between germline ends came to 10 bases. Germline V gene lookup returns CDR1 SGHNT and CDR2 YYREEE (reference sequence).